The 22 T cell receptor beta chains given below trace back to one sample, sequenced in a study of molecular identifiers for immune sequencing clone quantification. TCRdb re-called the PCR reads with MiXCR, one entry per CDR3 protein. Among 80,000 to 130,000 distinct CDR3 sequences listed, roughly 34% were seen once. The sample comprised naive CD8+ T cells from blood, with Jurkat cell RNA spiked in. Subset described: FACS-sorted CD8+CD4-CCR7+CD45RA+ naive T cells. The receptors were sampled from a human donor in good health. Some libraries in this study had Jurkat cell RNA spiked in.

This clonotype showed up just once. The chain couples TRBV14 to TRBJ1-2; no reliable D call. Looked up from germline, CDR1 is SGHDN and CDR2 is FVKESK. Trimming left V 0 bases short and J 2 bases short, with 13 bases between. The CDR3 sequence is 16 residues long. Here the CDR3 reads CASSQDLRRHNYGYTF. CDR3 DNA sequence: TGTGCCAGCAGCCAAGATCTTCGCAGACACAACTATGGCTACACCTTC.

The V call is TRBV11-2, the J call TRBJ2-2, with D perhaps being TRBD1 or TRBD2 (6 bases each). Germline CDR1 SGHAT, CDR2 FQNNGV. With 1 base removed from V and 3 bases from J, the gap between germline ends came to 15 bases. This CDR3 is built from 17 residues. The CDR3 is CASSLGGRGPYTGELFF. Here the CDR3 DNA reads TGTGCCAGCAGCTTAGGAGGTCGGGGGCCATACACCGGGGAGCTGTTTTTT.

Concerning this clonotype: One base away lies a much larger clone, so this may be a sequencing read error. This chain joins TRBV7-8 and TRBJ2-3; the D gene is possibly TRBD1 (5 bases). The CDR3 is 18 amino acids. CDR1 is SGHVS, CDR2 FQNEAQ, per germline. The CDR3 sequence: CTSSPQGFTRRSQDTQYF. DNA of the CDR3: TGTACCAGCAGCCCCCAGGGTTTCACTCGGCGGTCCCAAGATACGCAGTATTTT.

This clonotype was detected many times. The rearrangement uses TRBV6-4 and TRBJ2-1; 8 bases map to TRBD2. CDR3 length: 15 amino acids. Germline CDR1 is MRHNA and CDR2 is SNTAGT. The J segment lost 0 bases and the V segment lost 6 bases, leaving 4 bases of the junction unmatched. CDR3 loop: CASSQLAVSYNEQFF. The CDR3 region has the DNA TGTGCCAGCAGCCAACTAGCGGTCTCCTACAATGAGCAGTTCTTC.

This clonotype was detected many times. The V gene is TRBV24-1, the J gene TRBJ2-2; D is unclear. V was trimmed by 8 bases and J by 2 bases, leaving 8 bases between them. This CDR3 comprises 13 residues. The germline CDR1 and CDR2 sequences are KGHDR and SFDVKD. CDR3 protein: CATMRRNTGELFF. CDR3 in DNA: TGTGCCACCATGCGCAGAAACACCGGGGAGCTGTTTTTT.

The chain couples TRBV15 to TRBJ1-6; no clear D. This CDR3 spans 13 amino acids. The V gene lost 1 base and the J gene lost 6 bases, with 4 bases spanning the gap. Per the germline V gene, CDR1 is LNHNV and CDR2 is YYDKDF (reference sequence). CDR3 sequence: CATSRVFNSPLHF. The CDR3 coding sequence is TGTGCCACCAGCAGAGTCTTTAATTCACCCCTCCACTTT.

This clonotype was seen a few times. The chain employs TRBV5-4 and TRBJ2-7, with D possibly being TRBD2 (6 bases). Trimming removed 0 bases at V and 1 base at J, with 11 bases between. The CDR3 is made up of 15 amino acids. Germline V lookup: CDR1 SGHNT, CDR2 YYREEE (reference sequence). The CDR3 region is CASSLDGRASYEQYF. The CDR3 DNA follows: TGTGCCAGCAGCTTGGACGGGAGAGCTTCCTACGAGCAGTACTTC.

As concerns this clonotype: This may stem from a read error, because a much larger clone lies one nucleotide away. The V gene is TRBV23-1, the J gene TRBJ2-7; 7 bases line up with TRBD1. TRBV23-1 is an ORF, with its function uncertain. The CDR3 covers 13 residues. The CDR3 DNA follows: TGCGCCAGCAGTTTGAAAACAGGGGCCGAGCAGTCCTTC. It codes for CASSLKTGAEQSF.

The sample holds many counts of this clonotype. The chain carries TRBV7-2 and TRBJ2-1; TRBD1 might be the D (5 bases). The ends were cut back, 3 bases at V and 6 bases at J, with 6 bases in the middle. Germline lookup yields CDR1 SGHTA and CDR2 FQGNSA. The CDR3 spans 12 residues. The DNA for the CDR3 is TGTGCCAGCAGCTTCAGGGTCAATGAGCAGTTCTTC. It translates to CASSFRVNEQFF.

This clonotype has ten or more counts. This chain uses TRBV7-6 with TRBJ2-7; 7 bases fit TRBD1. With V trimmed by 3 bases and J by 0 bases, 2 bases remained unmatched. The CDR3 loop spans 14 amino acids. From germline, CDR1 is SGHVS and CDR2 FNYEAQ. The chain's CDR3 is CASSLGDSSYEQYF. DNA for the CDR3: TGTGCCAGCAGCTTGGGGGACAGCTCCTACGAGCAGTACTTC.

This clonotype has a handful of counts. This chain joins TRBV4-1 and TRBJ1-1, with D unresolved. Trimming removed 0 bases from V and 7 bases from J, with 9 bases in between. The CDR3 consists of 13 residues. The V gene's germline CDR1 is MGHRA and CDR2 YSYEKL. This CDR3 reads CASSQDTNLEAFF. In nucleotides, the CDR3 is TGCGCCAGCAGCCAAGATACAAACCTTGAAGCTTTCTTT.

A note on this clonotype: A much larger clone differs by one base, so this may be a read error. V gene TRBV4-3 combines with J gene TRBJ2-7; no reliable D call. The CDR3 runs to 15 residues. Germline CDR1 and CDR2: LGHNA and YSLEER. For the CDR3, the DNA is TGCGCCAGCCGCCAAGGCCCGACGGATCTCTACGAGCAGTACTTC. Encoded protein: CASRQGPTDLYEQYF.

This clonotype was detected many times. This rearrangement joins TRBV5-6 to TRBJ2-7; D gene uncertain. CDR1 SGHDT and CDR2 YYEEEE come from the germline V gene. Trimming stripped 4 bases from V and 2 bases from J, with 19 bases between. This CDR3 region has 16 residues. The CDR3 DNA reads TGTGCCAGCAGCCCCCCCGTTCTACACCGAACCTACGAGCAGTACTTC. Translating it yields CASSPPVLHRTYEQYF.

The gene calls are TRBV4-1 and TRBJ2-7; 7 bases agree with TRBD2. The CDR3 runs to 15 residues. With V trimmed by 0 bases and J by 2 bases, 4 bases remained unmatched. Per the germline V gene, CDR1 is MGHRA and CDR2 is YSYEKL. CDR3 DNA: TGCGCCAGCAGCCAAGATGGGGGGAGGGCCTACGAGCAGTACTTC. Its protein is CASSQDGGRAYEQYF.

This clonotype was observed at least ten times. The rearrangement uses TRBV28 and TRBJ1-5, with D hard to call. Between the trimmed V and J ends, which lost 8 bases and 4 bases, there was a span of 9 bases. From germline, CDR1 is MDHEN and CDR2 SYDVKM. The CDR3 loop spans 12 amino acids. The chain's CDR3 is CASQERNQPQHF. The CDR3 nucleotides read TGTGCCAGCCAGGAGCGGAATCAGCCCCAGCATTTT.

The chain is built from TRBV9 and TRBJ2-7, with a tentative D call TRBD1 (5 bases). Trimming shortened V by 0 bases and J by 3 bases, and 10 bases separated the two germline ends. This CDR3 comprises 14 residues. Germline CDR1 SGDLS, CDR2 YYNGEE. Written as DNA, the CDR3 is TGTGCCAGCAGCGTAGCTGGGGCTAACTACGAGCAGTACTTC. Translating it yields CASSVAGANYEQYF. Complete variable domain (other parts from reference TRBV9 and TRBJ2-7): DSGVTQTPKHLITATGQRVTLRCSPRSGDLSVYWYQQSLDQGLQFLIQYYNGEERAKGNILERFSAQQFPDLHSELNLSSLELGDSALYFCASSVAGANYEQYFGPGTRLTVT.

This clonotype appeared a few times. The V and J genes are TRBV20-1 and TRBJ2-3, with TRBD1 matching over 10 bases. V was clipped by 4 bases and J by 4 bases; unmatched bases: 8. From germline, CDR1 is DFQATT and CDR2 SNEGSKA (reference sequence). This CDR3 has 15 residues. The CDR3 coding sequence is TGCAGTGCTACCGTGACAGGGGGCATGGCAGATACGCAGTATTTT. Translation gives CSATVTGGMADTQYF.

A remark on this clonotype: A single base separates this from a much larger clone, so it may be a read error. Since the CDR3 does not end with the conserved phenylalanine or tryptophan, this likely comes from a read error. J is TRBJ2-1 and V is TRBV6-5; D ambiguous. Germline CDR1 and CDR2: MNHEY and SVGAGI. The V gene lost 5 bases and the J gene lost 6 bases, with 8 bases spanning the gap. This CDR3 contains 12 residues. The CDR3 protein is CASSPAANEQFI. The CDR3 bases are TGTGCCAGCAGTCCCGCCGCCAATGAGCAGTTCATC.

This clonotype was detected ten times or more. The chain is built from TRBV28 and TRBJ2-4, with D maybe TRBD1 (5 bases). The germline V gene has CDR1 MDHEN and CDR2 SYDVKM. The CDR3 spans 12 residues. V was trimmed by 5 bases and J by 6 bases, leaving 8 bases between them. The CDR3 loop is CASSPDRNIQYF. For the CDR3, the DNA is TGTGCCAGCAGTCCTGACAGAAACATTCAGTACTTC.

Concerning this clonotype: At one end the junction does not follow the germline gene, possibly because of a read error. The J gene is TRBJ2-5, the V gene TRBV3-1; D gene unclear. Per germline, CDR1 LGHDT and CDR2 YNNKEL (reference sequence). The CDR3 is made up of 14 amino acids. CDR3: CASSQPGHQETQHF. The CDR3 DNA reads as TGTGCCAGCAGCCAACCCGGCCACCAAGAGACCCAGCACTTC.

The V call is TRBV7-9, the J call TRBJ2-7; the D gene is possibly TRBD2 (7 bases). This CDR3 is 18 amino acids long. Looked up from germline, CDR1 is SEHNR and CDR2 is FQNEAQ (reference sequence). V was cut by 4 bases and J by 4 bases, with 26 bases left in between. CDR3 sequence (DNA): TGTGCCAGCAGCTCTACCGATACCGGGAGGCAGGGGTGGTACGAGCAGTACTTC. Amino acids: CASSSTDTGRQGWYEQYF.

The chain employs TRBV29-1 and TRBJ1-1, with 8 bases fitting TRBD1. There are 15 residues in the CDR3. Germline assignment: CDR1 SQVTM and CDR2 ANQGSEA. V lost 3 bases and J lost 1; bases outside the gene matches: 7. CDR3: CSVEDPGQANTEAFF. Here the CDR3 DNA reads TGCAGCGTTGAGGACCCGGGACAGGCGAACACTGAAGCTTTCTTT.